This TCR beta chain was sequenced during a study of pediatric ulcerative colitis. Turning to this clone: Antigen: not known.

The assay was run at survey level. Sequencing depth was up to 500,000 reads per sample. Data came from immunoSEQ multiplex PCR; TCRdb stores just in-frame clones and leaves some out. The table has 4,500 to 5,500 clones, nearly 90% seen once. Study outcomes and limitations: No controls had the two rectal clonotypes shared by ulcerative colitis patients. Acute severe colitis showed lower rectal diversity from clonal expansions.

With 2 bases removed from V and 3 bases from J, the gap between germline ends came to 13 bases. This CDR3 contains 15 residues. Looked up from germline, CDR1 is SGHVS and CDR2 is FQNEAQ. The V gene is TRBV7-8, the J gene TRBJ2-5, with D maybe TRBD2 (6 bases). This receptor was taken from a boy aged 5-17 years with mild ulcerative colitis. Sequencing was carried out using blood. The CDR3: CASSLLVGLKETQYF. DNA of the CDR3: TGTGCCAGCAGCTTACTGGTGGGACTTAAAGAGACCCAGTACTTC.